The entry below describes one TCR beta chain. Per the original data handling: Amplification of reference gene primers provided the estimated nucleated cell counts. The method was immunoSEQ multiplex PCR; TCRdb's version includes in-frame clones alone and lacks a portion of them. The DNA gave D and trimming, while V, J and clone size come from that table. This table holds roughly 380,000 clones, roughly 87% found once. The source of the sample is a study of blood T cell repertoires in COVID-19. Participants were aged 18 to 89 years from around 25 US areas. CDR1 is SGHKS and CDR2 is YYEKEE in the germline V gene (reference sequence). Trimming cost V 0 bases and J 2 bases, with 8 bases left between them. CDR3 length: 14 residues.

This sequence originates from a woman aged 30 to 39 who had recovered from COVID-19. This chain links TRBV5-5 with TRBJ1-1, with D uncertain. The material sequenced was PBMCs or T cells enriched from blood (not recorded which). The DNA for the CDR3 is TGTGCCAGCAGCTTGGGGGAGGATAACACTGAAGCTTTCTTT. Its translation: CASSLGEDNTEAFF.